This paragraph reports one T cell receptor beta chain. Repertoires were generated with immunoSEQ multiplex PCR, while TCRdb's copy carries only in-frame clones and drops some. The sample yields tens of thousands of clones, roughly 91% seen once. This entry is derived from a study of T cell changes during pregnancy in multiple sclerosis. Germline CDR1 and CDR2: SGHRS and YFSETQ. The V end lost 4 bases, the J end lost 4 bases, and 11 bases lay between the germline ends. The CDR3 consists of 14 residues. This sequence joins TRBV5-1 and TRBJ2-2, with D unclear. The receptor was isolated from a female donor in good health, enrolled as a control in a pregnancy study. The sequencing used peripheral blood, collected in the second trimester of pregnancy. CDR3: CASSPVSPTGELFF. DNA for the CDR3: TGCGCCAGCAGCCCCGTTTCTCCCACCGGGGAGCTGTTTTTT.